This T cell receptor beta chain was sequenced for a study of glioma-infiltrating T cells. Overall study context: Glioblastomas were WHO grade IV, sampled at first diagnosis; low-grade were grade II.

Amplification of TCR alpha and beta CDR3 regions from RNA used iRepertoire nested multiplex PCR. Tissue mRNA or PBMC total RNA, roughly 95-400 ng, went into one-step reverse transcription and amplification. TCRdb re-derived calls from the multiplex PCR reads in MiXCR, one entry per CDR3 protein. The sample consists of roughly 350,000 distinct CDR3 sequences, roughly 41% of them appearing once. Per the germline V gene, CDR1 is LNHDA and CDR2 is SQIVND (reference sequence). J lost 3 bases, V lost 3 bases, and 3 bases had no gene match. CDR3 size: 16 residues. The origin of this receptor is a human donor with low-grade glioma or glioblastoma, undergoing nonglioma brain surgery, or in good health (not recorded which). Sequenced sample: glioma tissue, nonneoplastic brain tissue, or PBMCs (not recorded which). J is TRBJ2-3 and V is TRBV19, with TRBD2 matching 13 bases. The CDR3 loop is CASSMRTSGSTDTQYF. In DNA form, the CDR3 reads TGTGCCAGTAGTATGAGGACTAGCGGGAGTACAGATACGCAGTATTTT. The whole variable domain, filled in from reference TRBV19 and TRBJ2-3, reads DGGITQSPKYLFRKEGQNVTLSCEQNLNHDAMYWYRQDPGQGLRLIYYSQIVNDFQKGDIAEGYSVSREKKESFPLTVTSAQKNPTAFYLCASSMRTSGSTDTQYFGPGTRLTVL.